One and the same sample provided the 11 T cell receptor beta chains below, sequenced in a study of T-cell reconstitution after alpha-beta-depleted transplantation in children. As it was prepared, the TCRbeta library received unique molecular identifiers. MiXCR, run by TCRdb on the PCR reads, gives a single entry per CDR3 protein. The table shows around 100,000 distinct CDR3 sequences, with 7% to 8% occurring only once. This sample comprised PBMCs, obtained before TCRalphabeta/CD19-depleted stem cell transplant. The receptor source for this set is a boy between 2 and 15 years old with acute lymphoblastic leukemia, due to receive a stem cell transplant.

This clonotype was found once. This rearrangement joins TRBV3-1 to TRBJ2-1, with 15 bases lining up with TRBD2. The CDR3 consists of 17 residues. Germline CDR1 is LGHDT and CDR2 is YNNKEL (reference sequence). V lost 8 bases, J lost 9 bases, and 14 bases stayed unmatched. CDR3 residues: CASCKAGTSGGRSEQFF. The CDR3 DNA is TGTGCCAGCTGCAAGGCCGGGACTAGCGGGGGGAGGAGTGAGCAGTTCTTC.

The chain is built from TRBV3-1 and TRBJ2-7; TRBD2 is a possible D gene (6 bases). The CDR3 runs to 15 residues. The germline CDR1 and CDR2 sequences are LGHDT and YNNKEL (reference sequence). V was trimmed by 11 bases and J by 7 bases, leaving 27 bases between them. The chain's CDR3 is CACTPPGSAGGEQYF. DNA for the CDR3: TGTGCCTGCACCCCCCCGGGCTCCGCCGGGGGAGAGCAGTACTTC.

This clonotype appeared many times. The CDR3 reads CASSRDTAGLAGGQNTGELFF. The CDR3 nucleotides are TGTGCCAGCAGTCGCGACACCGCCGGACTAGCGGGGGGCCAGAACACCGGGGAGCTGTTTTTT. V usage is TRBV27 and J usage is TRBJ2-2, with 14 bases matching TRBD2. In germline, CDR1 is MNHEY, CDR2 SMNVEV (reference sequence). The CDR3 sequence is 21 residues long. Unmatched junction bases numbered 15, after V lost 5 bases and J lost 1 base.

The rearrangement links TRBV29-1 to TRBJ2-7, with TRBD1 matching over 10 bases. The CDR3 loop spans 13 amino acids. Germline CDR1 SQVTM, CDR2 ANQGSEA. The J segment lost 2 bases and the V segment lost 6 bases, leaving 4 bases of the junction unmatched. CDR3 sequence reads: CSVPGQGAYEQYF. The CDR3 DNA sequence: TGCAGCGTGCCCGGACAGGGGGCCTACGAGCAGTACTTC.

This clonotype was recorded many times. This chain links TRBV7-9 with TRBJ2-7; 13 nucleotides match TRBD2. The CDR3 extends over 17 amino acids. J lost 0 bases, V lost 5 bases, and 7 bases had no gene match. Germline V gene sequence: CDR1 SEHNR, CDR2 FQNEAQ (reference sequence). CDR3 in DNA: TGTGCCAGCAGCCCCGGGACTAGCGGGGCATTCTCCTACGAGCAGTACTTC. Translated: CASSPGTSGAFSYEQYF.

This clonotype was picked up many times. J is TRBJ2-1 and V is TRBV12-3 or TRBV12-4, with 10 bases that match TRBD2. V trimming: 6 bases; J trimming: 5 bases; junction bases outside the gene matches: 4. The CDR3 is made up of 14 amino acids. The CDR3 reads CASRGTSVHNEQFF. The CDR3 nucleotides are TGTGCCAGCAGGGGGACTAGCGTACACAATGAGCAGTTCTTC.

This clonotype was found many times. The chain links TRBV3-1 to TRBJ1-1; possible D gene TRBD1, 6 bases. Germline CDR1 LGHDT, CDR2 YNNKEL (reference sequence). The CDR3 spans 13 residues. Trimming stripped 6 bases from V and 7 bases from J, with 15 bases between. CDR3 in DNA: TGTGCCAGCAGTAGATCCGGGGGCGATGAAGCTTTCTTT. Its translation: CASSRSGGDEAFF.

The chain uses TRBV28 and TRBJ2-2; D is unclear. CDR1 MDHEN and CDR2 SYDVKM come from the germline V gene. The CDR3 covers 16 residues. V lost 10 bases and J lost 4, with 22 bases in between. The CDR3: CATTTGPIGTTGELFF. The CDR3 region has the DNA TGTGCCACGACAACTGGGCCTATCGGAACCACCGGGGAGCTGTTTTTT. The full variable domain, completed using reference TRBV28 and TRBJ2-2, is DVKVTQSSRYLVKRTGEKVFLECVQDMDHENMFWYRQDPGLGLRLIYFSYDVKMKEKGDIPEGYSVSREKKERFSLILESASTNQTSMYLCATTTGPIGTTGELFFGEGSRLTVL.

This clonotype was recorded at least ten times. The rearrangement joins TRBV5-5 to TRBJ1-2, with 7 positions matching TRBD1. V lost 3 bases, J lost 1 base, and 3 bases stayed unmatched. CDR1 and CDR2 (germline): SGHKS, YYEKEE (reference sequence). The CDR3 spans 14 residues. The CDR3 reads CASSSGQLNYGYTF. DNA of the CDR3: TGTGCCAGCAGCTCGGGACAGCTTAACTATGGCTACACCTTC.

This clonotype came up a few times. The V gene is TRBV10-2, the J gene TRBJ1-6; unclear D gene. The V and J ends lost 8 bases and 4 bases respectively, with 9 bases between them. The germline gives CDR1 WSHSY, CDR2 SAAADI. The CDR3 extends over 13 amino acids. In DNA form, the CDR3 reads TGCGCCAGCTTAGGGAGATATAATTCACCCCTCCACTTT. Amino acid sequence: CASLGRYNSPLHF.

This clonotype has ten or more counts. This rearrangement joins TRBV6-5 to TRBJ1-5, with 7 positions matching TRBD1. Germline CDR1 reads MNHEY; CDR2 reads SVGAGI. The CDR3 spans 15 residues. The junction had 8 bases not matched to a gene; V was cut back by 2 bases and J by 7 bases. This CDR3 reads CASSYGTGEGQPQHF. DNA of the CDR3: TGTGCCAGCAGTTACGGAACAGGGGAAGGCCAGCCCCAGCATTTT.